These 3 T cell receptor beta chains were all obtained from the same sample, sequenced in a study of cytomegalovirus exposure and HLA in healthy donors. In the PCR, 60 Vbeta and 13 Jbeta primers were used. Using immunoSEQ multiplex PCR, the repertoire was profiled, and TCRdb retains in-frame clones only, with some absent. Of some 170,000 clones detected, roughly 79% appear once; the ten largest clones hold 6.3%. The sequenced sample consisted of PBMCs. The receptors stem from a man in his forties in good health and CMV-seropositive.

This clone was counted between two and nine times. The chain joins TRBV16 to TRBJ2-2; D not certain. Per the germline V gene, CDR1 is KGHSY and CDR2 is FQNENV. The length of the CDR3 is 14 residues. V lost 4 bases to trimming and J lost 4 bases, with 10 bases between them. The CDR3 protein is CASSPYGATGELFF. The DNA of the CDR3 is TGTGCCAGCAGCCCTTATGGAGCCACCGGGGAGCTGTTTTTT.

V and J are TRBV2 and TRBJ2-1; the D gene is possibly TRBD2 (7 bases). Germline V gene data show CDR1 as SNHLY and CDR2 as FYNNEI. This CDR3 has 15 residues. The V and J ends lost 8 bases and 0 bases respectively, with 14 bases between them. CDR3 DNA sequence: TGTGCCAGCCCGGGGGGCCTTAGCTCCTACAATGAGCAGTTCTTC. It yields the protein CASPGGLSSYNEQFF.

The CDR3, as DNA: TGCGCCAGCAGCGCAGGTGGGCAGACCCAGTACTTC. Protein sequence: CASSAGGQTQYF. The chain links TRBV5-1 to TRBJ2-5, with D unclear. The CDR3 has 12 amino acids. V dropped 4 bases and J dropped 6 bases, with 10 bases sitting between them. CDR1 and CDR2 from the germline V gene are SGHRS and YFSETQ.